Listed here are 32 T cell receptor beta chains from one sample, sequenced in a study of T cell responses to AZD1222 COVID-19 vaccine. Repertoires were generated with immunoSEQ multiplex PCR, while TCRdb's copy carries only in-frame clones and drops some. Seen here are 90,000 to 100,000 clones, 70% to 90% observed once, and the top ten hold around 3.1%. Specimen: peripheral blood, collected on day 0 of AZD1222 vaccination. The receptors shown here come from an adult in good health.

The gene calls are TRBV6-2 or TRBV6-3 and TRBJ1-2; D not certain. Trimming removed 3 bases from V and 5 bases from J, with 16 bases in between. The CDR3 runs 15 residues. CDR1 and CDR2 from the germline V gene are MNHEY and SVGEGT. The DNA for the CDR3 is TGTGCCAGCAGTTATTCCTCGACACGAACTTATGGCTACACCTTC. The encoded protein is CASSYSSTRTYGYTF.

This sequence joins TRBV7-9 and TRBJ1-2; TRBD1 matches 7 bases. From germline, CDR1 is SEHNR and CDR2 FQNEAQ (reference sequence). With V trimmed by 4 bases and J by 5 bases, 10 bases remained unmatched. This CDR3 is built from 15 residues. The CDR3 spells CASSSQTGIWYGYTF. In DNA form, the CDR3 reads TGTGCCAGCAGCTCTCAGACAGGGATATGGTATGGCTACACCTTC.

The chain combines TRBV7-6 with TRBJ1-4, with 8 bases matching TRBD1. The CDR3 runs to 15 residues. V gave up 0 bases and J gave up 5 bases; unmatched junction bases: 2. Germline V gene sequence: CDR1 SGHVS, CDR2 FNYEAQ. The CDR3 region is CASSLAQGANEKLFF. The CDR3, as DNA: TGTGCCAGCAGCTTAGCGCAGGGGGCGAATGAAAAACTGTTTTTT. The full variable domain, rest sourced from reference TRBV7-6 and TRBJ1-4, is GAGVSQSPRYKVTKRGQDVALRCDPISGHVSLYWYRQALGQGPEFLTYFNYEAQQDKSGLPNDRFSAERPEGSISTLTIQRTEQRDSAMYRCASSLAQGANEKLFFGSGTQLSVL.

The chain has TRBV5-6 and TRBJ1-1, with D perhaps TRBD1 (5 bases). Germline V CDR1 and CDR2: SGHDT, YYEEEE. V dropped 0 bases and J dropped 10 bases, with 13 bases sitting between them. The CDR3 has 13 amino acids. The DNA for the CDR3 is TGTGCCAGCAGCTTGGTTCGGGGGGTAGCAGCTTTCTTT. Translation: CASSLVRGVAAFF. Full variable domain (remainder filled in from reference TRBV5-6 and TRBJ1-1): DAGVTQSPTHLIKTRGQQVTLRCSPKSGHDTVSWYQQALGQGPQFIFQYYEEEERQRGNFPDRFSGHQFPNYSSELNVNALLLGDSALYLCASSLVRGVAAFFGQGTRLTVV.

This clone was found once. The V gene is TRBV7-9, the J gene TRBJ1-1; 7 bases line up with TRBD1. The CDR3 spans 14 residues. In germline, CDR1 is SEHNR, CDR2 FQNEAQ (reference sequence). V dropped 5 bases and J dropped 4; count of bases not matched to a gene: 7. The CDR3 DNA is TGTGCCAGCAGCGCCTCAGGGGGTGGCACTGAAGCTTTCTTT. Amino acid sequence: CASSASGGGTEAFF.

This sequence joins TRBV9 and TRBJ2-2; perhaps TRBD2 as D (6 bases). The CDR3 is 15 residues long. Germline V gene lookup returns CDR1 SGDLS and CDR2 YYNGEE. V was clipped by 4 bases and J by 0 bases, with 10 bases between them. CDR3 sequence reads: CASSSLAPNTGELFF. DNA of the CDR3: TGTGCCAGCAGCTCCCTAGCGCCGAACACCGGGGAGCTGTTTTTT. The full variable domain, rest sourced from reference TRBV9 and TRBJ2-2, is DSGVTQTPKHLITATGQRVTLRCSPRSGDLSVYWYQQSLDQGLQFLIQYYNGEERAKGNILERFSAQQFPDLHSELNLSSLELGDSALYFCASSSLAPNTGELFFGEGSRLTVL.

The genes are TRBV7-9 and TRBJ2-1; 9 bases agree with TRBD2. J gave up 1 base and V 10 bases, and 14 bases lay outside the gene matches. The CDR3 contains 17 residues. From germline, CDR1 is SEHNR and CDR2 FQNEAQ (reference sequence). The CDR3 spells CATIETSGQHSYNEQFF. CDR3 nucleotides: TGTGCCACCATCGAGACTAGCGGACAACATTCCTACAATGAGCAGTTCTTC.

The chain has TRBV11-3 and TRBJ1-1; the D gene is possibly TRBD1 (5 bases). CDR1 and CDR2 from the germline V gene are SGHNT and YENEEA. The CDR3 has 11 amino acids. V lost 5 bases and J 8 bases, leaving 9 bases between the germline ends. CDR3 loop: CASSVRGEAFF. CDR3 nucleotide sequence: TGTGCCAGCAGCGTACGGGGCGAAGCTTTCTTT.

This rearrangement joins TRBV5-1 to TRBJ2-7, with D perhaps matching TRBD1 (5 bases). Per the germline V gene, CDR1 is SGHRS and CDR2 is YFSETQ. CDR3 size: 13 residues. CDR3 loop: CASSLQGSGEQYV. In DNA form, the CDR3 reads TGTGCCAGCAGCTTGCAGGGCTCCGGGGAGCAGTACGTC.

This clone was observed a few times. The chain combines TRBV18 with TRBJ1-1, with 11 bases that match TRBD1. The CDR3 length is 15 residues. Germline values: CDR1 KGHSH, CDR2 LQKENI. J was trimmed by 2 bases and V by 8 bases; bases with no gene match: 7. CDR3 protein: CASAGQGVTNTEAFF. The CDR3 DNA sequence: TGTGCCAGCGCGGGACAGGGGGTCACAAACACTGAAGCTTTCTTT.

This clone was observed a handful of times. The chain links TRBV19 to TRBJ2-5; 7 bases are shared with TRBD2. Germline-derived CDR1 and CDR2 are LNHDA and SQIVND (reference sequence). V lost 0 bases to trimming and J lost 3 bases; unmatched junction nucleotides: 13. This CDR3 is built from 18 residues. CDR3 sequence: CASSIEAGGRGIKETQYF. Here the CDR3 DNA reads TGTGCCAGTAGTATAGAGGCTGGCGGGAGAGGGATAAAAGAGACCCAGTACTTC.

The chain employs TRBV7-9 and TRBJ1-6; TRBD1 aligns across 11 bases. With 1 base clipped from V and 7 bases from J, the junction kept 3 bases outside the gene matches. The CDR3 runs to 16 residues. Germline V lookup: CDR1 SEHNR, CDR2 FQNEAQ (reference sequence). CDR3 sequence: CASSLGRDRGNSPLHF. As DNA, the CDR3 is TGTGCCAGCAGCTTAGGCCGGGACAGGGGGAATTCACCCCTCCACTTT. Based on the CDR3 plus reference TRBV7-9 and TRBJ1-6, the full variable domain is DTGVSQNPRHKITKRGQNVTFRCDPISEHNRLYWYRQTLGQGPEFLTYFQNEAQLEKSRLLSDRFSAERPKGSFSTLEIQRTEQGDSAMYLCASSLGRDRGNSPLHFGNGTRLTVT.

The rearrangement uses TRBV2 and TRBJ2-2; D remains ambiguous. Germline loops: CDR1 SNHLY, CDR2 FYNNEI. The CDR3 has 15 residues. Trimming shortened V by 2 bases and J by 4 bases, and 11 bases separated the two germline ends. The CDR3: CASSETGLGTGELFF. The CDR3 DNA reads TGTGCCAGCAGTGAAACGGGTTTGGGCACCGGGGAGCTGTTTTTT. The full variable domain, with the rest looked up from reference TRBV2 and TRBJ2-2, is EPEVTQTPSHQVTQMGQEVILRCVPISNHLYFYWYRQILGQKVEFLVSFYNNEISEKSEIFDDQFSVERPDGSNFTLKIRSTKLEDSAMYFCASSETGLGTGELFFGEGSRLTVL.

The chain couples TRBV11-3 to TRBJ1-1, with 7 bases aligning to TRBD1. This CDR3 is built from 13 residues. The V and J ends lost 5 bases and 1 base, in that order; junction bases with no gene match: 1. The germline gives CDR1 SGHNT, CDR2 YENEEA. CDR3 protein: CASSRTGNTEAFF. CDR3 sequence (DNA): TGTGCCAGCAGCCGGACAGGGAACACTGAAGCTTTCTTT.

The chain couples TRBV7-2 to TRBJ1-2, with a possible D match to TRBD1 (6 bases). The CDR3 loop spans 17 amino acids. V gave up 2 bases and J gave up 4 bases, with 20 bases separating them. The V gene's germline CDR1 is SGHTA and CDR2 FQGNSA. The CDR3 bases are TGTGCCAGCAGCTTAAAGGGACCCGCTACAGGGATCTATGGCTACACCTTC. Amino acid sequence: CASSLKGPATGIYGYTF.

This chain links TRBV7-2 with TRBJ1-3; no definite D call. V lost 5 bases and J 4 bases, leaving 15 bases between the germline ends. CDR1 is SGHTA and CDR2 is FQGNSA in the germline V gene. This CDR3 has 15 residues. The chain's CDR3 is CASSQGPTWGNTIYF. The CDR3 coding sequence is TGTGCCAGCAGCCAAGGGCCTACGTGGGGAAACACCATATATTTT.

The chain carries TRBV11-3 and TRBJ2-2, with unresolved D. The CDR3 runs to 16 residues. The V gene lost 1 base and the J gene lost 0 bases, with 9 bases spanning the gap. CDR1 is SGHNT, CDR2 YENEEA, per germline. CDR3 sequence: CASSLVGTTNTGELFF. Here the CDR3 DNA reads TGTGCCAGCAGCTTAGTTGGCACCACGAACACCGGGGAGCTGTTTTTT.

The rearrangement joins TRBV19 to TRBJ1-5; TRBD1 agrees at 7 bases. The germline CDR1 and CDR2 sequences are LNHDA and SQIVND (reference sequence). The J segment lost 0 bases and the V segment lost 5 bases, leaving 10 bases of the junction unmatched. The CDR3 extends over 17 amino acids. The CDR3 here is CASSLATGRLSNQPQHF. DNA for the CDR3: TGTGCCAGTAGTCTAGCGACAGGGAGACTTAGCAATCAGCCCCAGCATTTT.

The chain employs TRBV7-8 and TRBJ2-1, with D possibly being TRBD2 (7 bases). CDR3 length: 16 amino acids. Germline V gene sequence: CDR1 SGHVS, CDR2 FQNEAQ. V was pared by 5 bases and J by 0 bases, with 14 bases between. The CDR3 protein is CASSRGRGASYNEQFF. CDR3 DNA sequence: TGTGCCAGCAGCCGAGGACGGGGGGCCTCCTACAATGAGCAGTTCTTC.

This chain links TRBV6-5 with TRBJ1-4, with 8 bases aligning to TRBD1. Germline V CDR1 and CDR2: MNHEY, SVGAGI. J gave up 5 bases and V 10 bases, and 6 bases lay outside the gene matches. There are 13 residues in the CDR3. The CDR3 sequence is CATVQGVNEKLFF. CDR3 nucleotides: TGTGCCACCGTACAGGGGGTCAATGAAAAACTGTTTTTT.

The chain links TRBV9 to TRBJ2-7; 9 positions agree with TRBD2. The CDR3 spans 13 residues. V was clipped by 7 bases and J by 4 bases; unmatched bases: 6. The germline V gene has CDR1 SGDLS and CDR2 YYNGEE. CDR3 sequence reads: CASGRGLAYEQYF. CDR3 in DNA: TGTGCCAGCGGCCGGGGACTAGCTTACGAGCAGTACTTC.

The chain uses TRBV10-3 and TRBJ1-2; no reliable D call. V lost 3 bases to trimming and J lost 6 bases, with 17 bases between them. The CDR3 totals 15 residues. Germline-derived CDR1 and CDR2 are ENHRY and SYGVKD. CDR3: CAISEFGQAKDGYTF. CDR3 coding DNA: TGTGCCATCAGTGAATTCGGGCAGGCAAAGGATGGCTACACCTTC.

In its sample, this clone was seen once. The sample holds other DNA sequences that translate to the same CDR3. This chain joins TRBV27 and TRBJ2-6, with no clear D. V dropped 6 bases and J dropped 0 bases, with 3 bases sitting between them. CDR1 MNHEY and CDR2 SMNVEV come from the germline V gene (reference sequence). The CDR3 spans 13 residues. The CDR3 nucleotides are TGTGCCAGCAGGGACTCTGGGGCCAACGTCCTGACTTTC. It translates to CASRDSGANVLTF.

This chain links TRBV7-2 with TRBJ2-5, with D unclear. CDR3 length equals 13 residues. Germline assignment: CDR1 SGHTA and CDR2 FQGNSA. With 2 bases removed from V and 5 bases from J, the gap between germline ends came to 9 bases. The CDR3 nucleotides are TGTGCCAGCAGCTTAAGATCCCGGGAGACCCAGTACTTC. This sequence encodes CASSLRSRETQYF.

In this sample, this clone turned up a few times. The CDR3 DNA follows: TGCAGTGCAACCGATGAGCGGGAGCAGTTCTTC. It yields the protein CSATDEREQFF. J is TRBJ2-1 and V is TRBV20-1; maybe TRBD2 (5 bases). This CDR3 is built from 11 residues. The V gene lost 6 bases and the J gene lost 10 bases, with 13 bases spanning the gap. The germline CDR1 and CDR2 sequences are DFQATT and SNEGSKA (reference sequence).

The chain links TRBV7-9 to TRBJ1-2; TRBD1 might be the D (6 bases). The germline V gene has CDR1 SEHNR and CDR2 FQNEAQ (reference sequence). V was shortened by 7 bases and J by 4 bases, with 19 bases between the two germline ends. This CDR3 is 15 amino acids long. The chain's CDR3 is CASTPREGGSYGYTF. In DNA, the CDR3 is TGTGCCAGCACCCCCCGGGAGGGGGGTAGCTATGGCTACACCTTC.

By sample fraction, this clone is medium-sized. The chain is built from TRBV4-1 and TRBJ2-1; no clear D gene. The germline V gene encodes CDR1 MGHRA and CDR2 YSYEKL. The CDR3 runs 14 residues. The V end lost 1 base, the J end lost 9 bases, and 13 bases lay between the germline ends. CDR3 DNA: TGCGCCAGCAGCCAAGGGGTAGGGTGGGGTGAGCAGTTCTTC. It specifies CASSQGVGWGEQFF.

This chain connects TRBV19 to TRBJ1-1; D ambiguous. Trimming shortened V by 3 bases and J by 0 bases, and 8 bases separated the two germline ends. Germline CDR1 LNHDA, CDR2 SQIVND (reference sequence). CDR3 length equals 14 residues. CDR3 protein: CASSIGSMNTEAFF. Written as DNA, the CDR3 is TGTGCCAGTAGTATTGGAAGCATGAACACTGAAGCTTTCTTT.

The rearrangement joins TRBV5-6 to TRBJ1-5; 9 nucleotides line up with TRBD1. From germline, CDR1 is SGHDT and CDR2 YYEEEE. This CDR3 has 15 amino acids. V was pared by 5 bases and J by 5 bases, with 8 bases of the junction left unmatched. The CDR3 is CASSHRGRRDQPQHF. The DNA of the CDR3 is TGTGCCAGCAGTCACAGGGGGCGAAGGGATCAGCCCCAGCATTTT.

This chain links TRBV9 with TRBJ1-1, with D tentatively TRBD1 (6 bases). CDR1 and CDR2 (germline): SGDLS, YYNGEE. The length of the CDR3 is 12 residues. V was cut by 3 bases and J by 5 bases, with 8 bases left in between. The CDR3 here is CASSEGGTEAFF. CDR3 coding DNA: TGTGCCAGCAGCGAGGGGGGGACTGAAGCTTTCTTT.

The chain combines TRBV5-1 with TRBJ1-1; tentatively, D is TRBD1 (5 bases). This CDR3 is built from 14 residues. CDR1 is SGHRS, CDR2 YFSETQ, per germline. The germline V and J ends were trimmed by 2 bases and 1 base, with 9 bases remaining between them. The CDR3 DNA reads TGCGCCAGCAGCTTTTTCAGGGCGAACACTGAAGCTTTCTTT. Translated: CASSFFRANTEAFF.

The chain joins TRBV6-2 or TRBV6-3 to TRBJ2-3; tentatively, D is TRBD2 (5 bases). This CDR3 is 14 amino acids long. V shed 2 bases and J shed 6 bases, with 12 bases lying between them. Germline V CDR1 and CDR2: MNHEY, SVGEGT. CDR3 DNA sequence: TGTGCCAGCAGTTACACACTAGGAGTCGATACGCAGTATTTT. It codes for CASSYTLGVDTQYF.